This record looks at one T cell receptor beta chain sequence and its context. No antigen is known for it. These data belong to a study of T cell responses to AZD1222 COVID-19 vaccine. Study observations and caveats: At study baseline, merely more than 5 AZD1222 recipients were seropositive.

The method was immunoSEQ multiplex PCR; TCRdb's version includes in-frame clones alone and lacks a portion of them. Among 95,000 to 100,000 clones, roughly nine tenths were seen once, and the ten largest hold about 25%. V lost 2 bases and J 6 bases, leaving 8 bases between the germline ends. Germline CDR1 reads SEHNR; CDR2 reads FQNEAQ (reference sequence). This CDR3 spans 13 amino acids. The source is an adult in good health. The gene calls are TRBV7-9 and TRBJ2-1; D is unresolved. The sample here was peripheral blood, taken on day 0 of AZD1222 vaccination. The CDR3 nucleotides read TGTGCCAGCAGCTTAATCTCGCTCAATGAGCAGTTCTTC. Its translation: CASSLISLNEQFF.